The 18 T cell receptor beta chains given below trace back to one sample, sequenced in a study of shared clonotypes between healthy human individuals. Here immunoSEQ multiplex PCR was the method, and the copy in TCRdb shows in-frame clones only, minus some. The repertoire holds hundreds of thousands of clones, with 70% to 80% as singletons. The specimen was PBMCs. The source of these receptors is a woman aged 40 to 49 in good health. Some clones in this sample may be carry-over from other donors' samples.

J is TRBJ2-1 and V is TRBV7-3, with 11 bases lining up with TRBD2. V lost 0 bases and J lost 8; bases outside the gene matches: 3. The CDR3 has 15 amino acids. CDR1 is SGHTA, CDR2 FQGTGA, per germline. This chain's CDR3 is CASSLTTSGTYEQFF. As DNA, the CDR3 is TGTGCCAGCAGCTTAACGACTAGCGGGACCTATGAGCAGTTCTTC.

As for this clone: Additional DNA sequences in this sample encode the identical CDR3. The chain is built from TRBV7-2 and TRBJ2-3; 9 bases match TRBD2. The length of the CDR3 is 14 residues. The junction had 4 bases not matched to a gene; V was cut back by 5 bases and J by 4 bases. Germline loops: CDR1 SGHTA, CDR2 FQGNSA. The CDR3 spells CASSPGLASDTQYF. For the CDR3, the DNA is TGTGCCAGCAGCCCGGGACTAGCCTCAGATACGCAGTATTTT.

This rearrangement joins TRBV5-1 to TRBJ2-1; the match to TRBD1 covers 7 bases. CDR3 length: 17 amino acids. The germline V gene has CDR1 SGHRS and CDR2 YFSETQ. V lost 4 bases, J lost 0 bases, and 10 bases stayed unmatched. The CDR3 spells CASSRTTGTYSYNEQFF. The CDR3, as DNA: TGCGCCAGCAGCAGGACGACAGGGACATACTCCTACAATGAGCAGTTCTTC.

In DNA form, the CDR3 reads TGTGCCAGCAGCTTGGGACTAGCGGAACTCTCCTACGAGCAGTACTTC. Protein: CASSLGLAELSYEQYF. J is TRBJ2-7 and V is TRBV7-9; 11 positions match TRBD2. This CDR3 spans 16 amino acids. Germline CDR1 SEHNR, CDR2 FQNEAQ (reference sequence). Trimming at V came to 3 bases and at J to 0 bases, leaving 4 bases not matched to a gene.

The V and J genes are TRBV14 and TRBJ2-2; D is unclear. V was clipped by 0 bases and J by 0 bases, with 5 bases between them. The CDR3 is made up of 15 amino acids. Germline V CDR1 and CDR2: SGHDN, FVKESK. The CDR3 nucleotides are TGTGCCAGCAGCCAAGACAGGCCGAACACCGGGGAGCTGTTTTTT. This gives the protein CASSQDRPNTGELFF.

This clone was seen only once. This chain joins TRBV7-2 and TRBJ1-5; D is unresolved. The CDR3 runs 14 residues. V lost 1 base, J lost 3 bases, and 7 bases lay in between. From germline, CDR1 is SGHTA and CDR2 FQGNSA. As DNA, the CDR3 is TGTGCCAGCAGCTTAGTAGGGTACAATCAGCCCCAGCATTTT. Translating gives CASSLVGYNQPQHF.

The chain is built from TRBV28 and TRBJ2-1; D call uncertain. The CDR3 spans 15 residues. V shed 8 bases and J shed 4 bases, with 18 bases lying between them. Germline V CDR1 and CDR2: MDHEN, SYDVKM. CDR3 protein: CASAATPLFYNEQFF. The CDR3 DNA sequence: TGTGCCAGCGCCGCTACACCCCTCTTTTACAATGAGCAGTTCTTC.

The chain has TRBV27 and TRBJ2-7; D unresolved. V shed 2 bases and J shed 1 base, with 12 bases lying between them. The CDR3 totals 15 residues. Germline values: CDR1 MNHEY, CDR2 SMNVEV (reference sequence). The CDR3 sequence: CASSLKGLGSYEQYF. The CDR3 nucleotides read TGTGCCAGCAGTTTAAAGGGTCTAGGGTCCTACGAGCAGTACTTC.

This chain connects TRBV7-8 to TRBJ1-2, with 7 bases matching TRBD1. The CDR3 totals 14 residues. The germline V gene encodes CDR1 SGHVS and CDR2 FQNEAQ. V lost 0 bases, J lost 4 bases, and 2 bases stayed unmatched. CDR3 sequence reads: CASSLAGQLYGYTF. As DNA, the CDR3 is TGTGCCAGCAGCTTAGCGGGACAGCTCTATGGCTACACCTTC. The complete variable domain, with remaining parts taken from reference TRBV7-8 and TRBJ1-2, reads GAGVSQSPRYKVAKRGQDVALRCDPISGHVSLFWYQQALGQGPEFLTYFQNEAQLDKSGLPSDRFFAERPEGSVSTLKIQRTQQEDSAVYLCASSLAGQLYGYTFGSGTRLTVV.

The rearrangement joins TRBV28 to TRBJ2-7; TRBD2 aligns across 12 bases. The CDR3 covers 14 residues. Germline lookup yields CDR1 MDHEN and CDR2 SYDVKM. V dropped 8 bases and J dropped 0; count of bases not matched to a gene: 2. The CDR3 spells CASLTSGSSYEQYF. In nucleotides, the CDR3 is TGTGCCAGCCTGACTAGCGGGAGCTCCTACGAGCAGTACTTC.

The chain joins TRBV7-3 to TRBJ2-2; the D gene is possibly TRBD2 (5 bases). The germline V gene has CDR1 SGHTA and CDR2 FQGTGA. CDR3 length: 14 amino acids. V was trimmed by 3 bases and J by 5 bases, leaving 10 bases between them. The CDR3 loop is CASSFAGGTGELFF. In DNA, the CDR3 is TGTGCCAGCAGCTTTGCGGGCGGAACCGGGGAGCTGTTTTTT. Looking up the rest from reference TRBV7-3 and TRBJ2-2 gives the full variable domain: GAGVSQTPSNKVTEKGKYVELRCDPISGHTALYWYRQSLGQGPEFLIYFQGTGAADDSGLPNDRFFAVRPEGSVSTLKIQRTERGDSAVYLCASSFAGGTGELFFGEGSRLTVL.

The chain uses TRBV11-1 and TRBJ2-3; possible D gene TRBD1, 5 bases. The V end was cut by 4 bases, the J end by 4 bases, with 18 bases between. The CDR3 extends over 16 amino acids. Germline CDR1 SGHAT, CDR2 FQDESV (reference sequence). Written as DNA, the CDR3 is TGTGCCAGCAGCTACACTCAGCAGGGTGTAGCAGATACGCAGTATTTT. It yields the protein CASSYTQQGVADTQYF.

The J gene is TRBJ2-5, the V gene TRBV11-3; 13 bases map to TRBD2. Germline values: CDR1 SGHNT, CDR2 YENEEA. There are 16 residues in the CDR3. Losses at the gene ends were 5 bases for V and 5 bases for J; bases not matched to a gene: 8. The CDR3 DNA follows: TGTGCCAGCAGCCCAGGACTAGCGGGAGTGGGGGAGACCCAGTACTTC. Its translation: CASSPGLAGVGETQYF.

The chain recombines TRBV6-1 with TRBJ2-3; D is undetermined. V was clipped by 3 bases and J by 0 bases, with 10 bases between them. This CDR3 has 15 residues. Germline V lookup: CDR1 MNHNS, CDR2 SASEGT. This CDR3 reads CASSDSATSTDTQYF. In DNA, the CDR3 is TGTGCCAGCAGTGATTCAGCCACTAGCACAGATACGCAGTATTTT.

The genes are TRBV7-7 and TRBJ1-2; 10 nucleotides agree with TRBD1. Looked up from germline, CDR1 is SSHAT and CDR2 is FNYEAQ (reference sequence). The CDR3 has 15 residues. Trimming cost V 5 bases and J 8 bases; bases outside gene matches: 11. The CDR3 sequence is CASSIPGQGNPGYTF. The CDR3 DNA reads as TGTGCCAGCAGCATCCCGGGACAGGGGAATCCAGGCTACACCTTC. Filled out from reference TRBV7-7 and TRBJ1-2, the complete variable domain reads GAGVSQSPRYKVTKRGQDVTLRCDPISSHATLYWYQQALGQGPEFLTYFNYEAQPDKSGLPSDRFSAERPEGSISTLTIQRTEQRDSAMYRCASSIPGQGNPGYTFGSGTRLTVV.

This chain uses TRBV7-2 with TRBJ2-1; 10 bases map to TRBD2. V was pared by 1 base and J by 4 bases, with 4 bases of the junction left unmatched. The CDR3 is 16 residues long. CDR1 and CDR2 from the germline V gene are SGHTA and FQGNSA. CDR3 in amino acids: CASSLEGLAPYNEQFF. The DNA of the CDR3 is TGTGCCAGCAGCTTAGAGGGACTAGCGCCGTACAATGAGCAGTTCTTC.

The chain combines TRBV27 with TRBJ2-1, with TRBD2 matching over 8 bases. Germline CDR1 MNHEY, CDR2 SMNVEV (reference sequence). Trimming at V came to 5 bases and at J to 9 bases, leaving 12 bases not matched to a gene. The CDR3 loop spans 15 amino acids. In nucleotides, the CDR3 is TGTGCCAGCAGTCAAGGACTAGCCTTTTTGTCTGAGCAGTTCTTC. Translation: CASSQGLAFLSEQFF.

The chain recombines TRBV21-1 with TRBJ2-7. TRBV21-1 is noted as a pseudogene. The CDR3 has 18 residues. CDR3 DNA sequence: TGTGCCAGCAGCAAACCAAGCCCCCAGGGGCGGGGTTCCTACGAGCAGTACTTC. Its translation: CASSKPSPQGRGSYEQYF.